Shown below are 13 T cell receptor beta chains from a single sample sequenced in a study of blood T cells in healthy people across ages. A second PCR, run for about 7 to 11 cycles, used a sample-barcoded 5' primer plus a J-beta primer mix. TCRdb itself ran the 5' RACE reads through MiXCR, one entry per CDR3 protein. The table has about 2 million distinct CDR3 sequences, roughly 49% seen once. Sequencing was performed on blood. These receptor sequences come from a woman in her thirties or forties in good health.

Comment on this clonotype: Because the CDR3 is missing its conserved closing phenylalanine or tryptophan, this is likely a read error. The chain has TRBV6-2 or TRBV6-3 and TRBJ2-3; D possibly corresponds to TRBD2 (6 bases). With 7 bases removed from V and 1 base from J, the gap between germline ends came to 12 bases. Germline lookup yields CDR1 MNHEY and CDR2 SVGEGT. The CDR3 sequence is 14 residues long. Written as DNA, the CDR3 is TGTGCCAGCAACACGGGGGTGGGCACAGATACGCAGTATTTA. Amino acid sequence: CASNTGVGTDTQYL.

In this sample, this clonotype turned up a few times. The chain links TRBV7-2 to TRBJ1-5; no definite D call. The germline gives CDR1 SGHTA, CDR2 FQGNSA. The CDR3 sequence is 15 residues long. The V gene lost 5 bases and the J gene lost 6 bases, with 17 bases spanning the gap. This CDR3 reads CASSAIASRGQPQHF. CDR3 DNA: TGTGCCAGCAGCGCTATTGCGAGTAGAGGTCAGCCCCAGCATTTT.

The V and J genes are TRBV27 and TRBJ2-3; D is perhaps TRBD2 (7 bases). The germline V and J ends were trimmed by 5 bases and 4 bases, with 22 bases remaining between them. The CDR3 has 17 residues. Germline CDR1 is MNHEY and CDR2 is SMNVEV (reference sequence). This chain's CDR3 is CASSDPSSGGRADTQYF. The DNA of the CDR3 is TGTGCCAGCAGTGACCCCTCCTCCGGGGGGCGTGCAGATACGCAGTATTTT.

V usage is TRBV20-1 and J usage is TRBJ2-3; tentative D call: TRBD1 (6 bases). The CDR3 extends over 15 amino acids. The germline V gene encodes CDR1 DFQATT and CDR2 SNEGSKA (reference sequence). Trimming left V 5 bases short and J 1 base short, with 16 bases between. CDR3 coding DNA: TGCAGTGCTCGAGGAAAGGGGGAACGCACAGATACGCAGTATTTT. Protein: CSARGKGERTDTQYF.

This rearrangement joins TRBV9 to TRBJ1-2; TRBD1 is a possible D gene (6 bases). Trimming shortened V by 5 bases and J by 4 bases, and 12 bases separated the two germline ends. The CDR3 is made up of 13 amino acids. Germline loops: CDR1 SGDLS, CDR2 YYNGEE. This CDR3 is CASSKQGFYGYTF. CDR3 in DNA: TGTGCCAGCAGTAAACAGGGCTTCTATGGCTACACCTTC.

The CDR3 DNA reads TGTGCCAGCAGTGAATACGGCAGCGAATACTATGGCTACACCTTC. Translation: CASSEYGSEYYGYTF. The rearrangement joins TRBV25-1 to TRBJ1-2; D unclear. Trimming cost V 0 bases and J 3 bases, with 11 bases left between them. CDR1 and CDR2 from the germline V gene are MGHDK and SYGVNS. CDR3 length: 15 residues.

The chain carries TRBV2 and TRBJ1-2; no firm D call. Trimming cost V 4 bases and J 7 bases, with 4 bases left between them. Germline-derived CDR1 and CDR2 are SNHLY and FYNNEI. This CDR3 contains 10 residues. The CDR3 sequence: CASSVGGYTF. The CDR3 region has the DNA TGTGCCAGCAGTGTCGGTGGCTACACCTTC. The full variable domain, in which reference TRBV2 and TRBJ1-2 provide the parts outside the CDR3, is EPEVTQTPSHQVTQMGQEVILRCVPISNHLYFYWYRQILGQKVEFLVSFYNNEISEKSEIFDDQFSVERPDGSNFTLKIRSTKLEDSAMYFCASSVGGYTFGSGTRLTVV.

In this sample, this clonotype turned up many times. The rearrangement uses TRBV4-3 and TRBJ2-3, with D perhaps TRBD2 (5 bases). This CDR3 contains 14 residues. Trimming cost V 0 bases and J 3 bases, with 7 bases left between them. Per the germline V gene, CDR1 is LGHNA and CDR2 is YSLEER. The CDR3, as DNA: TGCGCCAGCAGCCAAGACTCGGGGACAGATACGCAGTATTTT. Amino acid sequence: CASSQDSGTDTQYF.

J is TRBJ2-3 and V is TRBV27; 8 bases map to TRBD2. CDR1 is MNHEY and CDR2 is SMNVEV in the germline V gene (reference sequence). The length of the CDR3 is 16 residues. Trimming removed 5 bases from V and 0 bases from J; junction bases left unmatched: 7. Here the CDR3 reads CASSPLGGGSTDTQYF. The CDR3 DNA is TGTGCCAGCAGTCCCCTCGGGGGGGGCAGCACAGATACGCAGTATTTT.

The rearrangement links TRBV7-2 to TRBJ2-5; 8 nucleotides agree with TRBD2. The CDR3 is 14 amino acids. V lost 5 bases and J lost 3; bases outside the gene matches: 5. CDR1 SGHTA and CDR2 FQGNSA come from the germline V gene. CDR3: CASSIVGREETQYF. CDR3 sequence (DNA): TGTGCCAGCAGCATCGTCGGGAGGGAAGAGACCCAGTACTTC.

CDR3: CASSRTSGGLTQYF. CDR3 bases: TGTGCCAGCAGTCGGACTAGCGGCGGACTTACGCAGTATTTT. The J gene is TRBJ2-3, the V gene TRBV28, with TRBD2 identical over 10 bases. CDR1 and CDR2 from the germline V gene are MDHEN and SYDVKM. V shed 5 bases, J shed 8 bases, and the junction held 7 bases outside the gene matches. The CDR3 length is 14 residues.

The chain is built from TRBV27 and TRBJ1-2, with TRBD1 matching over 7 bases. The V segment lost 3 bases and the J segment 1 base; nucleotides outside the gene matches: 5. Germline V gives CDR1 MNHEY, CDR2 SMNVEV (reference sequence). CDR3 length equals 15 residues. CDR3 amino acids: CASSFTGAFNYGYTF. CDR3 nucleotide sequence: TGTGCCAGCAGTTTTACAGGGGCCTTTAACTATGGCTACACCTTC.

A note on this clonotype: An end of the junction does not agree with germline; a read error may underlie this. The chain links TRBV27 to TRBJ2-5; 8 bases are shared with TRBD1. This CDR3 comprises 16 residues. From germline, CDR1 is MNHEY and CDR2 SMNVEV (reference sequence). The DNA for the CDR3 is TGTGCCAGCAGTTTGTTGACAGGGGAAGGGGGAGAGGCCCAGTACTTC. Protein product: CASSLLTGEGGEAQYF.